This TCR beta chain was captured by sequencing in a study of blood T cells in healthy people across ages. Then a second PCR, running about 7 to 11 cycles, was carried out with a sample-barcoded 5' primer and a J-beta primer mix. Each CDR3 protein is one row after TCRdb ran MiXCR on the 5' RACE reads. This table has approximately 810,000 distinct CDR3 sequences, around 26% appearing once. This clonotype was counted between two and nine times. The source is a woman aged 80 or over in good health. The sequenced material came from blood.

The CDR3 protein is CASRRFYEQFF. In DNA form, the CDR3 reads TGTGCCAGCAGGCGGTTTTATGAGCAGTTCTTC. V and J are TRBV12-3 or TRBV12-4 and TRBJ2-1, with D hard to call. There are 11 residues in the CDR3. The V gene lost 6 bases and the J gene lost 8 bases, with 8 bases spanning the gap.